What follows describes a single T cell receptor (beta chain). Its antigen is unknown. Distinct nucleotide sequences in the sample also encode this CDR3. The length of the CDR3 is 14 residues. The V and J ends lost 4 bases and 4 bases, in that order; junction bases with no gene match: 3. Germline lookup yields CDR1 SGHRS and CDR2 YFSETQ. These data come from a study of T cell responses to AZD1222 COVID-19 vaccine. Regarding the study as a whole: Only a handful of AZD1222 recipients tested seropositive at baseline.

Clones were sequenced by immunoSEQ multiplex PCR, and TCRdb holds only the in-frame ones, with some missing. In the table there are about 270,000 clones, 94% of which are singletons. The sequenced sample was peripheral blood, obtained 28 days after the second AZD1222 dose. The chain uses TRBV5-1 and TRBJ1-3; 9 bases agree with TRBD1. This TCR was recovered from an adult who received the AZD1222 COVID-19 vaccine. CDR3 in DNA: TGCGCCAGCAGCCTGGGGACAGGGGGAAACACCATATATTTT. Translating gives CASSLGTGGNTIYF.